Listed here are 18 T cell receptor beta chains from one sample, sequenced in a study of cytomegalovirus exposure and HLA in healthy donors. The PCR made use of 60 Vbeta and 13 Jbeta primers. TCRdb's table, derived via immunoSEQ multiplex PCR, lists solely in-frame clones and lacks some. The sample lists about 130,000 clones; approximately 72% were seen once. Input material: PBMCs. The origin of the receptors is a human donor in good health.

In this sample, this clone turned up a few times. The chain joins TRBV7-9 to TRBJ2-2, with 10 bases lining up with TRBD2. Germline CDR1 and CDR2: SEHNR and FQNEAQ (reference sequence). CDR3 length: 17 residues. The ends lost 8 bases at V and 0 bases at J; junction bases unmatched: 9. CDR3 nucleotide sequence: TGTGCCAGCCAAACCCCTAGCGGGGGCGCGAACACCGGGGAGCTGTTTTTT. Protein sequence: CASQTPSGGANTGELFF. The whole variable domain, remainder taken from reference TRBV7-9 and TRBJ2-2, is DTGVSQNPRHKITKRGQNVTFRCDPISEHNRLYWYRQTLGQGPEFLTYFQNEAQLEKSRLLSDRFSAERPKGSFSTLEIQRTEQGDSAMYLCASQTPSGGANTGELFFGEGSRLTVL.

This chain uses TRBV10-3 with TRBJ2-5; 10 positions agree with TRBD2. After removal of 2 bases from V and 5 bases from J, the junction contained 5 bases not matched to a gene. Germline CDR1 is ENHRY and CDR2 is SYGVKD. The CDR3 loop spans 15 amino acids. The CDR3 nucleotides read TGTGCCATCAGTGAGAGCGGGGGGGCGGGGGAGACCCAGTACTTC. This codes for CAISESGGAGETQYF.

V and J are TRBV4-3 and TRBJ1-1, with 7 positions matching TRBD1. The CDR3 covers 16 residues. Losses at the gene ends were 0 bases for V and 3 bases for J; bases not matched to a gene: 7. Germline CDR1 LGHNA, CDR2 YSLEER. The CDR3 DNA is TGCGCCAGCAGCCAAGACCCAACAGGGGTGGACACTGAAGCTTTCTTT. This sequence encodes CASSQDPTGVDTEAFF.

The chain recombines TRBV19 with TRBJ1-5; D is unclear. CDR1 and CDR2 from the germline V gene are LNHDA and SQIVND (reference sequence). V was trimmed by 3 bases and J by 6 bases, leaving 12 bases between them. The CDR3 has 14 residues. CDR3 sequence (DNA): TGTGCCAGTAGTATCCCCCGGGTTACTCAGCCCCAGCATTTT. Translated, it gives CASSIPRVTQPQHF.

The chain carries TRBV7-3 and TRBJ1-1; TRBD1 might be the D (5 bases). Between the trimmed V and J ends, which lost 1 base and 0 bases, there was a span of 9 bases. The germline V gene has CDR1 SGHTA and CDR2 FQGTGA. The CDR3 runs to 15 residues. The CDR3 DNA follows: TGTGCCAGCAGCTTAAGCGACAGAATGAACACTGAAGCTTTCTTT. It codes for CASSLSDRMNTEAFF.

This clone has more than one count but fewer than ten. The rearrangement links TRBV9 to TRBJ1-4; tentatively, D is TRBD1 (6 bases). The CDR3 loop spans 15 amino acids. CDR1 is SGDLS and CDR2 is YYNGEE in the germline V gene. Trimming pared 2 bases from V and 5 bases from J, leaving 13 bases between. CDR3 protein: CASSVQTGINEKLFF. For the CDR3, the DNA is TGTGCCAGCAGCGTCCAGACAGGAATAAATGAAAAACTGTTTTTT.

This rearrangement joins TRBV28 to TRBJ1-2; D possibly corresponds to TRBD1 (6 bases). The length of the CDR3 is 15 residues. Germline CDR1 is MDHEN and CDR2 is SYDVKM. Trimming pared 2 bases from V and 8 bases from J, leaving 18 bases between. CDR3 DNA sequence: TGTGCCAGCAGTTTACCTCAGGGGAGAGCAAGCGGCTACACCTTC. Translating gives CASSLPQGRASGYTF.

The gene calls are TRBV4-3 and TRBJ2-1; possible D gene TRBD2, 6 bases. Germline CDR1 and CDR2: LGHNA and YSLEER. The CDR3 has 16 residues. Trimming removed 0 bases at V and 9 bases at J, with 18 bases between. The CDR3 DNA is TGCGCCAGCAGCCAAGATCGCTTGACTAGAATGGGTGAGCAGTTCTTC. Amino acid sequence: CASSQDRLTRMGEQFF.

The chain has TRBV7-2 and TRBJ2-1; 7 bases map to TRBD1. V lost 8 bases to trimming and J lost 5 bases; unmatched junction nucleotides: 9. Looked up from germline, CDR1 is SGHTA and CDR2 is FQGNSA. This CDR3 region has 14 residues. CDR3 in DNA: TGTGCCAGCGGGGGCCGGACAGGCAACAATGAGCAGTTCTTC. Translation: CASGGRTGNNEQFF.

This clone was counted between two and nine times. This chain joins TRBV10-1 and TRBJ2-1, with TRBD2 matching 9 bases. This CDR3 region has 17 residues. Germline values: CDR1 WNHNN, CDR2 SYGVQD (reference sequence). With V trimmed by 5 bases and J by 4 bases, 12 bases remained unmatched. The CDR3 spells CASSSTSGGLIYNEQFF. The CDR3 coding sequence is TGCGCCAGCAGTTCGACTAGCGGCGGGCTTATATACAATGAGCAGTTCTTC.

The gene calls are TRBV7-6 and TRBJ2-1; a weak D match, TRBD1 (6 bases). V gave up 4 bases and J gave up 5 bases, with 15 bases separating them. Looked up from germline, CDR1 is SGHVS and CDR2 is FNYEAQ. The CDR3 has 15 residues. The CDR3 DNA sequence: TGTGCCAGCAGCTCAGGGGCTAGTTGGAACAATGAGCAGTTCTTC. Residues: CASSSGASWNNEQFF. Full variable domain (outside the CDR3, taken from reference TRBV7-6 and TRBJ2-1): GAGVSQSPRYKVTKRGQDVALRCDPISGHVSLYWYRQALGQGPEFLTYFNYEAQQDKSGLPNDRFSAERPEGSISTLTIQRTEQRDSAMYRCASSSGASWNNEQFFGPGTRLTVL.

This chain uses TRBV4-2 with TRBJ2-7, with TRBD1 as a possible D gene (5 bases). With 3 bases removed from V and 2 bases from J, the gap between germline ends came to 11 bases. The germline V gene encodes CDR1 LGHNA and CDR2 YNFKEQ. There are 14 residues in the CDR3. The CDR3, as DNA: TGTGCCAGCAGCCAGGCAGGGCCTCCCTACGAGCAGTACTTC. Protein sequence: CASSQAGPPYEQYF.

The rearrangement joins TRBV6-1 to TRBJ2-3; 7 bases line up with TRBD1. The germline gives CDR1 MNHNS, CDR2 SASEGT. V shed 2 bases and J 2 bases; nucleotides not matched to a gene: 4. The CDR3 length is 15 residues. CDR3 in amino acids: CASSEPGTVTDTQYF. CDR3 coding DNA: TGTGCCAGCAGTGAACCCGGGACAGTCACAGATACGCAGTATTTT.

This chain joins TRBV5-8 and TRBJ1-3; 9 positions agree with TRBD1. The J segment lost 3 bases and the V segment lost 5 bases, leaving 0 bases of the junction unmatched. This CDR3 has 13 residues. Germline values: CDR1 SGHTS, CDR2 YDEGEE. CDR3 region: CASRGQGGNTIYF. The CDR3 DNA follows: TGTGCCAGCAGGGGACAGGGTGGAAACACCATATATTTT.

The genes are TRBV7-2 and TRBJ1-5; 7 bases line up with TRBD1. With 1 base clipped from V and 7 bases from J, the junction kept 1 base outside the gene matches. The CDR3 extends over 13 amino acids. CDR1 is SGHTA, CDR2 FQGNSA, per germline. CDR3 protein: CASSLVGGQPQHF. In DNA, the CDR3 is TGTGCCAGCAGCTTAGTAGGGGGCCAGCCCCAGCATTTT.

V usage is TRBV27 and J usage is TRBJ1-1; TRBD1 agrees at 9 bases. Germline assignment: CDR1 MNHEY and CDR2 SMNVEV (reference sequence). The CDR3 contains 13 residues. Germline trimming cut 11 bases from V and 2 bases from J; bases unmatched to any gene: 6. Written as DNA, the CDR3 is TGTGCCGTATACAGGGGGCAAAACACTGAAGCTTTCTTT. Protein product: CAVYRGQNTEAFF.

The rearrangement links TRBV7-2 to TRBJ2-5; D is ambiguous. Matching the DNA end better, TRBJ2-7 makes the J call doubtful. Germline CDR1 SGHTA, CDR2 FQGNSA. The CDR3 loop spans 12 amino acids. CDR3 protein: CASSRATHEQYF. The CDR3, as DNA: TGTGCCAGCAGTCGCGCCACGCACGAGCAGTACTTC.

V and J are TRBV7-2 and TRBJ1-1; D uncertain. The CDR3 consists of 16 residues. V dropped 1 base and J dropped 4 bases, with 16 bases sitting between them. Per germline, CDR1 SGHTA and CDR2 FQGNSA. The CDR3 is CASSLEGPRAGTEAFF. In nucleotides, the CDR3 is TGTGCCAGCAGCTTAGAGGGCCCAAGGGCGGGCACTGAAGCTTTCTTT.